The clone carrying this T cell receptor beta chain was seen once. What it binds is unknown. The junction shows a germline mismatch at one end, possibly a read error. Libraries were prepared by immunoSEQ multiplex PCR; TCRdb keeps only in-frame clonotypes and omits some of them. There are about 180,000 clones in the sample; roughly 88% occur only once, and roughly 0.5% lies in the top ten. The data belong to a study of T cell responses to AZD1222 COVID-19 vaccine. Study findings and constraints: Sampling that yielded the repertoires occurred only after the peak T cell response. The donors showed a predominance of white British ancestry and of females, with possible underestimation of clonal diversity.

CDR1 WNHNN and CDR2 SYGVQD come from the germline V gene (reference sequence). The CDR3 is 14 amino acids. The TCR was taken from an adult in good health. The V gene is TRBV10-1, the J gene TRBJ2-1, with D unresolved. The sample was peripheral blood, taken on day 0 of AZD1222 vaccination. CDR3 coding DNA: TGCGCCAGCAGTGCGTCTAGTCATTACACTGAGCAGTTCTTC. This encodes CASSASSHYTEQFF.